The rows below give T cell receptor beta chains drawn from one sample of a study of cytomegalovirus exposure and HLA in healthy donors. Here immunoSEQ multiplex PCR was the method, and the copy in TCRdb shows in-frame clones only, minus some. The sample yields some 140,000 clones, approximately 85% seen once. Specimen: PBMCs. Every receptor here comes from a woman in her twenties or thirties in good health and CMV-seronegative. CDR3s include the opening cysteine and the closing phenylalanine or tryptophan. A D gene is named only where the DNA matches it firmly. Size is stated for part of the rows, as once, few or many counts, or as a class when the clone is expanded.

v_call: TRBV7-2; j_call: TRBJ1-3; d_call: TRBD1; clone_size: .; cdr3_nt: TGTGCCAGCAGCTCGGGACAGCCCTTCTCTGGAAACACCATATATTTT; cdr3_aa: CASSSGQPFSGNTIYF
v_call: TRBV29-1; j_call: TRBJ2-7; d_call: TRBD2; clone_size: .; cdr3_nt: TGCAGCGTTGTAATAGCGGGGGCTTACGAGCAGTACTTC; cdr3_aa: CSVVIAGAYEQYF
v_call: TRBV5-1; j_call: TRBJ2-2; d_call: TRBD2; clone_size: .; cdr3_nt: TGCGCCAGCAGCTTAGGTAGCGGGGGGGGGACCGGGGAGCTGTTTTTT; cdr3_aa: CASSLGSGGGTGELFF
v_call: TRBV14; j_call: TRBJ2-7; d_call: .; clone_size: few; cdr3_nt: TGTGCCAGCAGCCAAGATACGGGGTTGAACGAGCAGTACTTC; cdr3_aa: CASSQDTGLNEQYF
v_call: TRBV28; j_call: TRBJ1-2; d_call: TRBD1; clone_size: .; cdr3_nt: TGTGCCAGCAGGGGAAGGGGACAGGGACTTGGCTACACCTTC; cdr3_aa: CASRGRGQGLGYTF
v_call: TRBV5-1; j_call: TRBJ2-1; d_call: .; clone_size: .; cdr3_nt: TGCGCCAGCAGCTTGGCCACGGACTTAAATGAGCAGTTCTTC; cdr3_aa: CASSLATDLNEQFF
v_call: TRBV2; j_call: TRBJ2-5; d_call: .; clone_size: .; cdr3_nt: TGTGCCAGCAGCCCAGGGGGGCGCCAAGAGACCCAGTACTTC; cdr3_aa: CASSPGGRQETQYF
v_call: TRBV2; j_call: TRBJ1-2; d_call: TRBD1; clone_size: .; cdr3_nt: TGTGCCAGCAACCCGCAATCTGGACAGGGGAGTAGCTACACCTTC; cdr3_aa: CASNPQSGQGSSYTF
v_call: TRBV28; j_call: TRBJ2-1; d_call: TRBD2; clone_size: medium-sized; cdr3_nt: TGTGCCAGCAGTCCGACTAGCGGGGGGGCAGGGGTCTTC; cdr3_aa: CASSPTSGGAGVF
v_call: TRBV19; j_call: TRBJ1-2; d_call: .; clone_size: .; cdr3_nt: TGTGCCAGTAGTATGACATGGGGCAGTGGCTACACCTTC; cdr3_aa: CASSMTWGSGYTF
v_call: TRBV7-9; j_call: TRBJ1-4; d_call: .; clone_size: .; cdr3_nt: TGTGCCAGCAGCGATAGAATCGTACAGCCTAATGAAAAACTGTTTTTT; cdr3_aa: CASSDRIVQPNEKLFF
v_call: TRBV19; j_call: TRBJ2-5; d_call: TRBD2; clone_size: .; cdr3_nt: TGTGCCAGTAGTACTATAGCGGGGGGCCCGGAGACCCAGTACTTC; cdr3_aa: CASSTIAGGPETQYF
v_call: TRBV28; j_call: TRBJ2-7; d_call: .; clone_size: .; cdr3_nt: TGTGCCAGCAGAGGAACAGCATTCTACGAGCAGTACTTC; cdr3_aa: CASRGTAFYEQYF
v_call: TRBV29-1; j_call: TRBJ2-4; d_call: .; clone_size: .; cdr3_nt: TGCAGCGTTGTGAAACCGGGAGCCAAAAACATTCAGTACTTC; cdr3_aa: CSVVKPGAKNIQYF
v_call: TRBV5-4; j_call: TRBJ1-3; d_call: TRBD1; clone_size: .; cdr3_nt: TGTGCCAGCAGCGCCCCGGGACAGGGGACTGGAAACACCATATATTTT; cdr3_aa: CASSAPGQGTGNTIYF
v_call: TRBV18; j_call: TRBJ1-6; d_call: TRBD1; clone_size: .; cdr3_nt: TGTGCCAGCCACGACGGACAGGGGGCTTCACCCCTCCACTTT; cdr3_aa: CASHDGQGASPLHF
v_call: TRBV6-7; j_call: TRBJ2-2; d_call: .; clone_size: .; cdr3_nt: TGTGCCAGCAGTTACACAGGACAGAAGAACACCGGGGAGCTGTTTTTT; cdr3_aa: CASSYTGQKNTGELFF
v_call: TRBV18; j_call: TRBJ2-7; d_call: .; clone_size: .; cdr3_nt: TGTGCCAGCTCACCGGTAAGGAGCTCCTACGAGCAGTACTTC; cdr3_aa: CASSPVRSSYEQYF
v_call: TRBV2; j_call: TRBJ2-7; d_call: TRBD1; clone_size: .; cdr3_nt: TGTGCCAGCAGTGGCCAGGGGGCGCGGTACGAGCAGTACTTC; cdr3_aa: CASSGQGARYEQYF
v_call: TRBV9; j_call: TRBJ2-2; d_call: TRBD2; clone_size: .; cdr3_nt: TGTGCCAGCAGAAAGGGACTAGGGGACACCGGGGAGCTGTTTTTT; cdr3_aa: CASRKGLGDTGELFF